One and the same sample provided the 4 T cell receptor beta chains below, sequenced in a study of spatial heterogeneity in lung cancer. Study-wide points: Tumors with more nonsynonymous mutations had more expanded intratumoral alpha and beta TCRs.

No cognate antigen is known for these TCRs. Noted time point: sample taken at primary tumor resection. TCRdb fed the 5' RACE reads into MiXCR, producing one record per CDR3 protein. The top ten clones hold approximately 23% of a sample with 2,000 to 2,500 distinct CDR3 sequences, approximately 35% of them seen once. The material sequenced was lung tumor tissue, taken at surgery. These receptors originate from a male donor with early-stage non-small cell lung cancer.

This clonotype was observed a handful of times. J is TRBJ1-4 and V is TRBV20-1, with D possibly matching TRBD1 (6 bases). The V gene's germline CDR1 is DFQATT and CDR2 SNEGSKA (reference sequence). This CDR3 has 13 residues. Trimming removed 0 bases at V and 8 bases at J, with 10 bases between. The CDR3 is CSAREGAREKLFF. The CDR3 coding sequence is TGCAGTGCTAGAGAGGGGGCCCGCGAAAAACTGTTTTTT.

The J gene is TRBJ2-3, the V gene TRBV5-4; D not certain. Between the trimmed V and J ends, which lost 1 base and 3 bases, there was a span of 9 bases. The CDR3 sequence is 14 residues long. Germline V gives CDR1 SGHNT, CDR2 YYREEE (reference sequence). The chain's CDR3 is CASSLSEMTDTQYF. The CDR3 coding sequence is TGTGCCAGCAGCTTGTCGGAGATGACAGATACGCAGTATTTT.

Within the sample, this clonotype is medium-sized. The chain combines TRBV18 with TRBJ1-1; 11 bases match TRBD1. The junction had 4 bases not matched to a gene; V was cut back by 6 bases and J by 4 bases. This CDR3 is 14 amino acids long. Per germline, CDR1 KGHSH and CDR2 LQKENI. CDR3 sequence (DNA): TGTGCCAGCTCCCAGGGACAGGGGGGCACTGAAGCTTTCTTT. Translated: CASSQGQGGTEAFF.

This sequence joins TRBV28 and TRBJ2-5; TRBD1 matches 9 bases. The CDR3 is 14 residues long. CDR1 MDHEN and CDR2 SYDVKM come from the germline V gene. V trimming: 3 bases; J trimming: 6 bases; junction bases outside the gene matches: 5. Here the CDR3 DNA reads TGTGCCAGCAGTTTGGGGACAGGGTGGAAGACCCAGTACTTC. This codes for CASSLGTGWKTQYF. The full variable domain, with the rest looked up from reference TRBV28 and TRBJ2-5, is DVKVTQSSRYLVKRTGEKVFLECVQDMDHENMFWYRQDPGLGLRLIYFSYDVKMKEKGDIPEGYSVSREKKERFSLILESASTNQTSMYLCASSLGTGWKTQYFGPGTRLLVL.